Sequencing of this T cell receptor beta chain was carried out in a study of CD8+CD57+ T cells in acquired aplastic anemia. Germline V gene data show CDR1 as SNHLY and CDR2 as FYNNEI. CDR3 length: 15 amino acids. V dropped 6 bases and J dropped 2 bases, with 16 bases sitting between them. Genomic DNA templated the TCR beta VDJ and CDR3 profiling. TCRdb redid the calling of the reads with MiXCR, one entry per CDR3 protein. The data hold 150,000 to 200,000 distinct CDR3 sequences, with around three fifths observed a single time. The table lists this clonotype with a count of one. Sequenced: sorted CD4+, CD8+, or CD8+CD57+ T cells (not recorded which) from PBMCs. The chain couples TRBV2 to TRBJ1-2, with D perhaps matching TRBD1 (5 bases). The receptor was isolated from a human donor with severe aplastic anemia or a healthy control (not recorded which). CDR3 nucleotides: TGTGCCAGCAGCCCGGGGGGGGGGGGGAACTATGGCTACACCTTC. Residues: CASSPGGGGNYGYTF.